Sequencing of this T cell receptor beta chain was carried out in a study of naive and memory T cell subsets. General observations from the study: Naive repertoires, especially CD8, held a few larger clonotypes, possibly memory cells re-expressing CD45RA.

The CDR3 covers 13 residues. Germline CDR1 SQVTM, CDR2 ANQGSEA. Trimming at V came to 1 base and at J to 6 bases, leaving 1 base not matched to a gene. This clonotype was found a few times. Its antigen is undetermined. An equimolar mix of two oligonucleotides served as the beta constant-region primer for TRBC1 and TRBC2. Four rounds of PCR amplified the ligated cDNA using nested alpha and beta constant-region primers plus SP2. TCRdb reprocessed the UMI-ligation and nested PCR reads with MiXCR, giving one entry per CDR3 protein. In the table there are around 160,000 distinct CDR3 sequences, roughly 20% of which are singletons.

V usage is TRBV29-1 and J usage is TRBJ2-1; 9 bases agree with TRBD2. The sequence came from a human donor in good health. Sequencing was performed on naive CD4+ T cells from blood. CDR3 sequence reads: CSVEGTSANEQFF. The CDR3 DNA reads TGCAGCGTTGAAGGGACTAGCGCCAATGAGCAGTTCTTC.